This T cell receptor beta chain was captured by sequencing in a study of beta chain features in type 1 diabetes. This clone was counted only a few times. The CDR3 spans 15 residues. The V and J ends lost 5 bases and 7 bases, in that order; junction bases with no gene match: 12. Germline loops: CDR1 MDHEN, CDR2 SYDVKM. Every bit of the isolated RNA underwent reverse transcription, so sequencing read expressed TCRB transcripts. Some clones are missing from TCRdb's copy, which holds only in-frame ones; the method was immunoSEQ multiplex PCR. This sample has 150,000 to 190,000 clones, with over 8.5% found just once.

The V gene is TRBV28, the J gene TRBJ2-7, with 9 bases lining up with TRBD1. Sequences were obtained from central memory CD4+ T cells from blood. The source is a man in his late teens or twenties in good health. CDR3 region: CASSPRRTGVGEQYF. DNA for the CDR3: TGTGCCAGCAGTCCTCGACGGACAGGGGTGGGAGAGCAGTACTTC.